Sequencing of this TCR beta chain was carried out in a study of T cell responses to AZD1222 COVID-19 vaccine (TCRdb year 2021). In terms of the full investigation: Because spike-specific TCR depth and breadth did not differ between the two schedules, AZD1222 recipients who got a second dose at roughly 4 weeks were pooled with those who got a second dose at roughly 12 weeks. Trial participants were enrolled into age subgroups of 18-55, 56-69 and 70-plus years, which contained about 150, 27 and 61 TCR-sequenced participants, respectively. TCR sequencing was performed for approximately 240 trial participants, of whom about 200 were given two doses of AZD1222 and roughly 25 were given two doses of MenACWY control vaccine.

What the time point label conveys for this sample: baseline before first vaccination. Samples from vaccinated people were obtained from the UK trials COV001 and COV002, which included a single-blind randomized controlled phase 2/3 trial of AZD1222 (ChAdOx1 nCoV-19) in healthy adults. For TCRbeta chain sequencing, PBMC samples from trial participants were taken at day 0 and at day 28 after the second dose. Per the germline V gene, ENHRY is the CDR1 and SYGVKD is the CDR2. Inclusive of the bounding cysteine and phenylalanine, the CDR3 is 14 residues long. The read is trimmed to its CDR3 DNA, 42 bases read in frame from base 1. Ends trimmed: V by 6 bases, J by 8 bases; bases unmatched to a gene: 7. The CDR3 regions of human TCRbeta chains were subjected to immunosequencing. The published analysis was carried out like this. Repertoire TCRs were matched against a reference library of SARS-CoV-2-specific TCRs generated with the MIRA antigen-specificity platform. Breadth was defined as the fraction of unique TCRs that were SARS-CoV-2-associated, and depth was defined as the fraction of total T cells that were SARS-CoV-2-associated. Each spike-specific TCR was assigned to its reactive spike region and to a CD4 or CD8 class using the MIRA data. Log10-transformed breadth and depth values were compared by one-way ANOVA with Sidak's multiple comparisons tests. What TCRdb holds here is the immuneACCESS table cut down to in-frame rearrangements. Part of the clones is not present; checked against another copy, under half of the missing clones reflect an unresolved V gene, and the others are unexplained. The DNA was the basis for D and trimming; V, J and clone size are from that table. The sample records about 110,000 clones, about nine tenths of which are singletons. Clones ranked in the top ten supply about 1.2% of the sample.

Study-level results and caveats: After two AZD1222 doses, both the breadth and the depth of spike-specific TCRs were significantly higher than at day 0 and than in MenACWY recipients. Participants were mostly white British, with more females than males. The authors suggested clonal diversity may have been underestimated. The 56-69-year group was small, and its depth increase did not reach significance, likely because of low power. Reportedly, almost half of the unique spike-specific TCRs recognized epitopes lying outside the regions that are mutated in the B.1.351 and B.1.1.7 variants. Conclusions about previously exposed vaccinees are limited, since just 5 to 7 AZD1222 recipients were seropositive for SARS-CoV-2 at baseline. Because no day 14 peak-response samples were available, repertoires were characterized only after the peak T cell response. The whole spike protein was spanned by vaccine-associated CD4 TCRs, and dominant responses were seen in regions 160-218 and 743-854.

As regards this clone: No antigen is known for it. Base qualities are missing; no much larger clone stands one base away.

The V and J segments used are TRBV10-3 and TRBJ1-6, and 7 junctional nucleotides match TRBD1. Sequenced material: peripheral blood, taken on day 0 of AZD1222 vaccination. The source is an adult in good health. The CDR3 amino acid sequence is: CAISRQGSDSPLHF. The base sequence is TGTGCCATCAGCAGACAGGGATCGGATTCACCCCTCCACTTT.